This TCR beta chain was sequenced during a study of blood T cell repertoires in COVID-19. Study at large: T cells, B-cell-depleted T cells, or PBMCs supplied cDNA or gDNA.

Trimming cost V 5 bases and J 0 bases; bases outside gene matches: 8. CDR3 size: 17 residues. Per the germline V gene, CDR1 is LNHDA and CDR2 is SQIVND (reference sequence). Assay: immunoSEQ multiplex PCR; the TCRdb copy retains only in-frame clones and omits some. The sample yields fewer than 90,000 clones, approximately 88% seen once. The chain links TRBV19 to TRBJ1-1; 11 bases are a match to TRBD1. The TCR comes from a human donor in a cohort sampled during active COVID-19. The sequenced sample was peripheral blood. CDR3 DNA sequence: TGTGCCAGTAGTTCACGGACAGGGGGCCTTTTGAACACTGAAGCTTTCTTT. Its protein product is CASSSRTGGLLNTEAFF.